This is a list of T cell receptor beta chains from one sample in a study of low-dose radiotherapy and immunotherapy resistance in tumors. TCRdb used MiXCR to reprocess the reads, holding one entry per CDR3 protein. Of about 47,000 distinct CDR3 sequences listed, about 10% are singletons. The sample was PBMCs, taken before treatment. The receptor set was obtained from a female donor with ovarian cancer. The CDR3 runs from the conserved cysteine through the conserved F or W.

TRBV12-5 CASGGNSYGYTF
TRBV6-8 CASSRGGGGGDTQYF
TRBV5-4 CASSLGTSGMGTQYF
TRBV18 CASSPGTGELFF
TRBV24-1 CATSDSQTSGLLRNEQFF
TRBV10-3 CAISVGAQGNTEAFF
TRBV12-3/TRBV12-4 CASSWGQGAYNEQFF
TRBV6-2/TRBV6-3 CASTTPGGIDTQYF
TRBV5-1 CASSHRTGPEQYF
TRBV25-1 CASSERQTGRETQYF
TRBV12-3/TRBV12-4 CASRQDNQPQHF
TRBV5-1 CASSFGQATYEQYF
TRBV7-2 CASSLISSYNEQFF
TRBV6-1 CASSRTGTSGTHEQFF
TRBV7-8 CASSLATGGSGNQPQHF
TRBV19 CASSIRDGAGELFF
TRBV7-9 CASSSGVAGGYTGELFF
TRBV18 CASSPSTGRSNSPLHF
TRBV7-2 CASSVTGTNNQPQHF
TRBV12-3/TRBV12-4 CASSFETENTGELFF
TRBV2 CASNWGRTNEKLFF
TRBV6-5 CASKVKGTETDTQYF
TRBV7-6 CASSFSYRSGANVLTF
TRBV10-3 CAIKSGGAEETQYF
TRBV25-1 CASSATSLETQYF
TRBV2 CARRKTPVVPIKGPLTRANYGYTF
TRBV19 CASSIFWGGSNEKLFF
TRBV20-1 CSARTSGGAVDTQYF
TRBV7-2 CASRQRVGLAGGQETQYF
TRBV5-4 CASSAGLAGGQETQYF
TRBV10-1 CASSEGTGHDYGYTF
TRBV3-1 CASSQVGGGYTDTQYF
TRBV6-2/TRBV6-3 CASSFRTSGAYNEQFF
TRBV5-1 CASSPGGTGAAEAFF
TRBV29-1 CSVERSAATNTGELFF
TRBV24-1 CATSDSGTGQETQYF